The 31 T cell receptor beta chains given below trace back to one sample, sequenced in a study of blood T cell repertoires in COVID-19 (dated by TCRdb to between 2020 and 2021). The receptor library was made with the immunoSEQ multiplex PCR assay. Held by TCRdb, this immuneACCESS table contains in-frame sequences only and omits some clones. Under half of the omission traces to an unresolved V gene where checked; the cause of the rest is unknown. In all, the sample holds about 190,000 clones, and approximately 84% of those were seen once. 3.2% of the sample is in the top ten clones. The material sequenced was PBMCs or T cells enriched from blood (not recorded which). The receptors originated from a woman aged 25 to 39 who had recovered from COVID-19.

This chain joins TRBV24-1 and TRBJ2-1; 13 nucleotides match TRBD2. The CDR3 has 15 amino acids. CDR1 and CDR2 (germline): KGHDR, SFDVKD. Unmatched junction bases numbered 3, after V lost 3 bases and J lost 8 bases. This CDR3 is CATSDTLAGGDEQFF. In nucleotides, the CDR3 is TGTGCCACCAGTGATACACTAGCGGGAGGGGATGAGCAGTTCTTC.

The V and J genes are TRBV2 and TRBJ2-3; 7 bases are shared with TRBD2. The CDR3 is 14 residues long. CDR1 and CDR2 (germline): SNHLY, FYNNEI. V was pared by 5 bases and J by 6 bases, with 8 bases of the junction left unmatched. The CDR3 coding sequence is TGTGCCAGCAGTAGGGAGGGCGGGCCCGATACGCAGTATTTT. Its protein product is CASSREGGPDTQYF. Combining the CDR3 with reference TRBV2 and TRBJ2-3 gives the whole variable domain EPEVTQTPSHQVTQMGQEVILRCVPISNHLYFYWYRQILGQKVEFLVSFYNNEISEKSEIFDDQFSVERPDGSNFTLKIRSTKLEDSAMYFCASSREGGPDTQYFGPGTRLTVL.

V gene TRBV6-2 or TRBV6-3 combines with J gene TRBJ2-7; 7 nucleotides match TRBD1. Unmatched junction bases numbered 9, after V lost 4 bases and J lost 6 bases. Germline assignment: CDR1 MNHEY and CDR2 SVGEGT. The CDR3 contains 14 residues. CDR3 coding DNA: TGTGCCAGCAGTTTTGACAGGGCCCGAGGCGAGCAGTACTTC. It is translated as CASSFDRARGEQYF.

The chain carries TRBV12-3 or TRBV12-4 and TRBJ1-3; D is ambiguous. V lost 4 bases and J lost 9, with 7 bases in between. This CDR3 spans 11 amino acids. As DNA, the CDR3 is TGTGCCAGCAGTTCAGGAGGCACCATATATTTT. Residues: CASSSGGTIYF.

The chain links TRBV19 to TRBJ2-5; no clear D. The V end lost 2 bases, the J end lost 2 bases, and 12 bases lay between the germline ends. In germline, CDR1 is LNHDA, CDR2 SQIVND (reference sequence). This CDR3 region has 15 residues. The CDR3 region is CASSISSTLQETQYF. CDR3 bases: TGTGCCAGTAGTATATCCAGTACATTACAAGAGACCCAGTACTTC.

The V and J genes are TRBV3-1 (or the pseudogene TRBV3-2) and TRBJ1-6; a weak D match, TRBD1 (5 bases). Germline CDR1 reads LGHDT; CDR2 reads YNNKEL (reference sequence). V lost 0 bases and J 14 bases, leaving 11 bases between the germline ends. The CDR3 totals 13 residues. The DNA of the CDR3 is TGTGCCAGCAGCCAAGAAGGGTGGGGGGCCCTCCACTTT. Protein product: CASSQEGWGALHF.

The chain links TRBV5-1 to TRBJ2-2, with D hard to call. V was trimmed by 1 base and J by 1 base, leaving 8 bases between them. The CDR3 consists of 15 residues. Germline V gives CDR1 SGHRS, CDR2 YFSETQ. CDR3 sequence: CASSLNPGNTGELFF. CDR3 coding DNA: TGCGCCAGCAGCTTGAATCCCGGGAACACCGGGGAGCTGTTTTTT.

The chain employs TRBV12-5 and TRBJ2-5, with D possibly matching TRBD2 (5 bases). The CDR3 spans 14 residues. Per germline, CDR1 LGHNT and CDR2 FRNRAP. Between the trimmed V and J ends, which lost 2 bases and 1 base, there was a span of 8 bases. CDR3 sequence: CASGLTGIQETQYF. CDR3 nucleotides: TGTGCTAGTGGTTTGACGGGGATCCAAGAGACCCAGTACTTC.

The V call is TRBV3-1 (or the pseudogene TRBV3-2), the J call TRBJ2-5, with 12 bases lining up with TRBD1. This CDR3 region has 15 residues. Germline values: CDR1 LGHDT, CDR2 YNNKEL (reference sequence). V shed 6 bases, J shed 6 bases, and the junction held 8 bases outside the gene matches. CDR3 DNA sequence: TGTGCCAGCAGGTGGGACAGGGGGCGAAGAAAGACCCAGTACTTC. Translating it yields CASRWDRGRRKTQYF.

This clone is a singleton in its sample. This sequence joins TRBV6-5 and TRBJ1-2; 10 bases agree with TRBD1. The ends lost 6 bases at V and 3 bases at J; junction bases unmatched: 4. This CDR3 spans 14 amino acids. CDR1 MNHEY and CDR2 SVGAGI come from the germline V gene. The CDR3 bases are TGTGCCAGCAGCCGAGGACAGGGGGACTATGGCTACACCTTC. It translates to CASSRGQGDYGYTF.

The genes are TRBV6-5 and TRBJ2-2; 7 bases line up with TRBD1. This CDR3 contains 14 residues. The V gene's germline CDR1 is MNHEY and CDR2 SVGAGI. V lost 2 bases to trimming and J lost 8 bases; unmatched junction nucleotides: 5. CDR3 coding DNA: TGTGCCAGCAGTTACCTTACAGGGGATGGGGAGCTGTTTTTT. Translated, it gives CASSYLTGDGELFF.

The CDR3 sequence is CASSLKLEGTEAFF. CDR3 coding DNA: TGTGCCAGCAGCTTAAAGTTGGAGGGGACTGAAGCTTTCTTT. The rearrangement uses TRBV7-9 and TRBJ1-1, with a tentative D call TRBD1 (5 bases). Trimming left V 2 bases short and J 5 bases short, with 12 bases between. Germline-derived CDR1 and CDR2 are SEHNR and FQNEAQ (reference sequence). The length of the CDR3 is 14 residues. The variable domain in full, with the rest retrieved from reference TRBV7-9 and TRBJ1-1, is DTGVSQNPRHKITKRGQNVTFRCDPISEHNRLYWYRQTLGQGPEFLTYFQNEAQLEKSRLLSDRFSAERPKGSFSTLEIQRTEQGDSAMYLCASSLKLEGTEAFFGQGTRLTVV.

This chain uses TRBV30 with TRBJ2-7; 7 nucleotides align to TRBD2. CDR3 length: 14 amino acids. Germline CDR1 is GTSNPN and CDR2 is SVGIG (reference sequence). The J segment lost 0 bases and the V segment lost 7 bases, leaving 9 bases of the junction unmatched. The CDR3 region has the DNA TGTGCCTTTGCTAGCGGCATCAGCTCCTACGAGCAGTACTTC. The encoded protein is CAFASGISSYEQYF.

This chain connects TRBV7-9 to TRBJ2-1; a weak D match, TRBD2 (6 bases). The CDR3 sequence is 15 residues long. V lost 8 bases, J lost 4 bases, and 18 bases lay in between. The germline V gene encodes CDR1 SEHNR and CDR2 FQNEAQ (reference sequence). Here the CDR3 reads CASAGQRRAYNEQFF. As DNA, the CDR3 is TGTGCCAGCGCCGGGCAGCGGAGGGCGTACAATGAGCAGTTCTTC.

The chain links TRBV5-1 to TRBJ2-7; 11 nucleotides agree with TRBD2. V was pared by 3 bases and J by 3 bases, with 11 bases of the junction left unmatched. The CDR3 spans 17 residues. Germline lookup yields CDR1 SGHRS and CDR2 YFSETQ. CDR3 sequence: CASSSGLAGLIFYEQYF. CDR3 in DNA: TGCGCCAGCAGCTCAGGACTAGCGGGTCTTATCTTCTACGAGCAGTACTTC.

This clone has just a few counts. The V call is TRBV9, the J call TRBJ2-2; D unclear. CDR3 size: 15 residues. The germline CDR1 and CDR2 sequences are SGDLS and YYNGEE. The germline V and J ends were trimmed by 0 bases and 4 bases, with 10 bases remaining between them. CDR3 region: CASSVEVHFTGELFF. The CDR3 region has the DNA TGTGCCAGCAGCGTAGAAGTTCACTTCACCGGGGAGCTGTTTTTT.

This clone was observed at least ten times. J is TRBJ1-5 and V is TRBV12-3 or TRBV12-4, with 8 positions matching TRBD1. This CDR3 spans 13 amino acids. Trimming removed 7 bases from V and 6 bases from J; junction bases left unmatched: 5. For the CDR3, the DNA is TGTGCCAGCACCGGACAGGGAAGTCAGCCCCAGCATTTT. This gives the protein CASTGQGSQPQHF.

This sequence joins TRBV10-3 and TRBJ2-3; 13 nucleotides line up with TRBD2. The CDR3 runs 14 residues. V shed 7 bases and J 10 bases; nucleotides not matched to a gene: 8. Germline CDR1 ENHRY, CDR2 SYGVKD. CDR3 in amino acids: CAINGLAGAEAQYF. The CDR3 DNA sequence: TGTGCCATCAATGGACTAGCGGGGGCCGAGGCGCAGTATTTT.

J is TRBJ2-3 and V is TRBV6-2 or TRBV6-3; no reliable D call. Looked up from germline, CDR1 is MNHEY and CDR2 is SVGEGT. The V end lost 1 base, the J end lost 1 base, and 6 bases lay between the germline ends. The CDR3 contains 14 residues. DNA of the CDR3: TGTGCCAGCAGTTACTATCGCGGCACAGATACGCAGTATTTT. This encodes CASSYYRGTDTQYF.

The V and J genes are TRBV28 and TRBJ2-5; 8 bases map to TRBD1. Germline CDR1 reads MDHEN; CDR2 reads SYDVKM. This CDR3 is 16 amino acids long. After removal of 3 bases from V and 7 bases from J, the junction contained 13 bases not matched to a gene. In DNA form, the CDR3 reads TGTGCCAGCAGTTTGCCCGGCGCTAGCCAGGGGGCGACCCAGTACTTC. The encoded protein is CASSLPGASQGATQYF.

The chain combines TRBV5-4 with TRBJ1-1, with D possibly being TRBD1 (5 bases). CDR1 SGHNT and CDR2 YYREEE come from the germline V gene (reference sequence). This CDR3 is built from 15 residues. The V and J ends lost 4 bases and 1 base respectively, with 14 bases between them. CDR3 in DNA: TGTGCCAGCAGCATAGGAGGGAGGGGGAACACTGAAGCTTTCTTT. Protein product: CASSIGGRGNTEAFF.

The chain couples TRBV14 to TRBJ2-2; 9 bases map to TRBD2. Trimming removed 4 bases from V and 1 base from J; junction bases left unmatched: 13. This CDR3 is 19 amino acids long. From germline, CDR1 is SGHDN and CDR2 FVKESK. The DNA for the CDR3 is TGTGCCAGCAGCCCCCTTCGGGCTAGCGGGGTTATGAACACCGGGGAGCTGTTTTTT. It specifies CASSPLRASGVMNTGELFF.

The chain links TRBV28 to TRBJ1-5; 7 positions agree with TRBD1. The CDR3 runs to 17 residues. CDR1 and CDR2 (germline): MDHEN, SYDVKM. The ends lost 3 bases at V and 0 bases at J; junction bases unmatched: 8. CDR3 DNA sequence: TGTGCCAGCAGTTTTACCGGGACAGTCTATAGCAATCAGCCCCAGCATTTT. It codes for CASSFTGTVYSNQPQHF.

J is TRBJ1-2 and V is TRBV18; the D is unclear. V lost 1 base, J lost 2 bases, and 14 bases lay in between. This CDR3 is built from 16 residues. The V gene's germline CDR1 is KGHSH and CDR2 LQKENI. The CDR3 region is CASSPQNPGGNYGYTF. CDR3 DNA sequence: TGTGCCAGCTCACCACAGAACCCCGGAGGGAACTATGGCTACACCTTC.

The chain is built from TRBV10-1 and TRBJ2-4; 9 nucleotides line up with TRBD2. V was clipped by 4 bases and J by 16 bases; unmatched bases: 8. This CDR3 contains 12 residues. The germline CDR1 and CDR2 sequences are WNHNN and SYGVQD (reference sequence). The DNA for the CDR3 is TGCGCCAGCAGTGCGCCGGGACTAGCAAGATACTTC. It specifies CASSAPGLARYF.

This clone has just one count. The chain employs TRBV7-9 and TRBJ2-1; D possibly corresponds to TRBD1 (6 bases). CDR1 and CDR2 from the germline V gene are SEHNR and FQNEAQ (reference sequence). Trimming pared 7 bases from V and 4 bases from J, leaving 23 bases between. This CDR3 has 17 amino acids. The CDR3: CASILTYGQKIYNEQFF. In nucleotides, the CDR3 is TGTGCCAGCATCCTAACCTACGGACAGAAAATATACAATGAGCAGTTCTTC.

This chain uses TRBV28 with TRBJ1-2, with 8 nucleotides matching TRBD1. Germline assignment: CDR1 MDHEN and CDR2 SYDVKM. The V segment lost 7 bases and the J segment 4 bases; nucleotides outside the gene matches: 5. The CDR3 is 13 amino acids. CDR3 in amino acids: CASTEGTGYGYTF. The CDR3 bases are TGTGCCAGCACCGAAGGGACAGGCTATGGCTACACCTTC.

The chain recombines TRBV28 with TRBJ1-5, with D maybe TRBD1 (5 bases). Germline-derived CDR1 and CDR2 are MDHEN and SYDVKM. The CDR3 is 15 residues long. The V end was cut by 3 bases, the J end by 2 bases, with 11 bases between. The CDR3 coding sequence is TGTGCCAGCAGTTTGCAGGGTCTCGGCAATCAGCCCCAGCATTTT. Translating it yields CASSLQGLGNQPQHF.

V gene TRBV5-5 combines with J gene TRBJ2-7; D possibly corresponds to TRBD2 (5 bases). V lost 1 base, J lost 2 bases, and 10 bases lay in between. The length of the CDR3 is 14 residues. Germline values: CDR1 SGHKS, CDR2 YYEKEE (reference sequence). The CDR3: CASSLMGSTYEQYV. Written as DNA, the CDR3 is TGTGCCAGCAGCTTGATGGGGAGTACCTACGAGCAGTACGTC.

The rearrangement links TRBV6-2 or TRBV6-3 to TRBJ1-5; D is unclear. V lost 2 bases to trimming and J lost 7 bases, with 9 bases between them. The germline CDR1 and CDR2 sequences are MNHEY and SVGEGT. CDR3 length: 13 amino acids. The CDR3 DNA sequence: TGTGCCAGCAGTTACCTTGCGATCCAGCCCCAGCATTTT. It is translated as CASSYLAIQPQHF.

This clone was detected once. This rearrangement joins TRBV5-1 to TRBJ2-3, with D perhaps matching TRBD1 (5 bases). The germline V gene encodes CDR1 SGHRS and CDR2 YFSETQ. V gave up 2 bases and J gave up 3 bases, with 13 bases separating them. CDR3 length: 15 amino acids. The CDR3 loop is CASSFTGFETDTQYF. CDR3 sequence (DNA): TGCGCCAGCAGCTTTACAGGTTTCGAAACAGATACGCAGTATTTT.